This T cell receptor (beta chain) was documented in a study of T-cell reconstitution after alpha-beta-depleted transplantation in children. This sample's TCRbeta library carried unique molecular identifier barcodes. A single record per CDR3 protein comes from TCRdb applying MiXCR to the PCR reads. The table includes fewer than 550,000 distinct CDR3 sequences, roughly an eighth detected once. This clonotype was recorded many times. Its target is not known. General study points: One year after transplant, T-cell counts and diversity came mostly from newly produced T cells. Expanded graft clones numbering several hundred reportedly gave rise to alpha-beta T cells about two months after transplant. Elevated TCRbeta diversity at day 60 was traced, in some patients, to surviving recipient T cells and thymic progenitors.

V was cut by 0 bases and J by 3 bases, with 9 bases left in between. CDR3 size: 14 residues. Germline lookup yields CDR1 LGHNA and CDR2 YNFKEQ. The clonotype originates from a female patient aged 2-9 years who had a stem cell transplant for aplastic anemia, so the T cells may come from the graft donor. This chain links TRBV4-2 with TRBJ2-7; the D gene is possibly TRBD2 (6 bases). Sequencing was performed on PBMCs, mostly from graft donor cells, taken 180 days after TCRalphabeta/CD19-depleted stem cell transplant. The CDR3 reads CASSQDGGRYEQYF. The CDR3 nucleotides read TGTGCCAGCAGCCAAGATGGAGGGCGCTACGAGCAGTACTTC.